One sample yielded the 30 T cell receptor beta chains listed below, sequenced in a study of CXCR3-negative and CXCR3-positive naive CD8 T cells. UMI-labeled 5' RACE TRB cDNA libraries were prepared from the cells. TCRdb re-analyzed the 5' RACE reads; it lists each CDR3 protein once, without DNA. This repertoire comprises under 55,000 distinct CDR3 sequences; its ten largest clones make up around a tenth. Sample: memory CD8+ T cells from blood. The receptors here all came from a human donor in good health. Some clones in this sample may be carry-over from other donors' samples.

The chain recombines TRBV24-1 with TRBJ2-1; TCRdb designates TRBD1, a call that cannot be tested without DNA. The germline V gene has CDR1 KGHDR and CDR2 SFDVKD. The CDR3 is made up of 17 amino acids. CDR3 in amino acids: CATSDSRTGRPYNEQFF.

This chain links TRBV6-4 with TRBJ2-1; TCRdb outputs TRBD2, but without DNA this stays unchecked. This CDR3 is built from 16 residues. The V gene's germline CDR1 is MRHNA and CDR2 SNTAGT. The CDR3 here is CASSPGTSGGSSEQFF.

The chain couples TRBV6-4 to TRBJ2-2; the TRBD1 assignment by TCRdb is unverifiable without DNA. Looked up from germline, CDR1 is MRHNA and CDR2 is SNTAGT. The CDR3 totals 14 residues. The CDR3 sequence: CASSDEGTAGELFF.

The gene calls are TRBV20-1 and TRBJ1-2; TCRdb proposes TRBD1, but this gene call is untestable without DNA. The CDR3 contains 15 residues. The germline CDR1 and CDR2 sequences are DFQATT and SNEGSKA (reference sequence). CDR3 residues: CSAHLPGQGIYGYTF.

The chain carries TRBV6-5 and TRBJ2-7. There are 14 residues in the CDR3. Germline values: CDR1 MNHEY, CDR2 SVGAGI. CDR3 amino acids: CASSYRAAAYEQYF.

The chain links TRBV28 to TRBJ1-5; TCRdb's D gene call, TRBD1, goes unchecked for lack of DNA. Germline V gene lookup returns CDR1 MDHEN and CDR2 SYDVKM. This CDR3 has 14 residues. The CDR3 is CASSSGHSNQPQHF.

The chain carries TRBV28 and TRBJ2-7; as DNA is missing, the TRBD1 call by TCRdb cannot be tested. The CDR3 has 13 amino acids. Germline CDR1 reads MDHEN; CDR2 reads SYDVKM. The CDR3 loop is CAIAFGDSYEQYF.

This CDR3 is CASSPTGWGRDDYGYTF. The gene calls are TRBV14 and TRBJ1-2; absent DNA, TCRdb's TRBD1 call cannot be checked. The CDR3 is made up of 17 amino acids. Germline CDR1 and CDR2: SGHDN and FVKESK. Variable domain in full (rest from reference TRBV14 and TRBJ1-2): EAGVTQFPSHSVIEKGQTVTLRCDPISGHDNLYWYRRVMGKEIKFLLHFVKESKQDESGMPNNRFLAERTGGTYSTLKVQPAELEDSGVYFCASSPTGWGRDDYGYTFGSGTRLTVV.

The rearrangement links TRBV5-6 to TRBJ1-2; there is no DNA to check the TCRdb D call of TRBD1. Germline-derived CDR1 and CDR2 are SGHDT and YYEEEE. CDR3 size: 18 residues. CDR3 sequence reads: CASSPTRDTPLNNYGYTF.

The rearrangement joins TRBV11-1 to TRBJ2-2. CDR1 SGHAT and CDR2 FQDESV come from the germline V gene (reference sequence). CDR3 length: 13 residues. The CDR3 sequence is CASSLFGPGELFF.

This chain joins TRBV7-3 and TRBJ1-1. CDR3 size: 15 residues. Germline CDR1 is SGHTA and CDR2 is FQGTGA. CDR3 in amino acids: CASSPNLGVNTEAFF.

This chain uses TRBV27 with TRBJ2-5. Germline values: CDR1 MNHEY, CDR2 SMNVEV (reference sequence). CDR3 size: 14 residues. This CDR3 is CASSPTENQETQYF.

The chain employs TRBV12-3 or TRBV12-4 and TRBJ1-3; the D call from TCRdb, TRBD1, cannot be confirmed without DNA. This CDR3 contains 16 residues. The CDR3 protein is CASSRPGQGAGNTIYF.

V is TRBV15 and J is TRBJ2-5. CDR1 and CDR2 (germline): LNHNV, YYDKDF (reference sequence). The length of the CDR3 is 14 residues. The CDR3: CATSRAAEQETQYF. The variable domain in full, completed from reference TRBV15 and TRBJ2-5, reads DAMVIQNPRYQVTQFGKPVTLSCSQTLNHNVMYWYQQKSSQAPKLLFHYYDKDFNNEADTPDNFQSRRPNTSFCFLDIRSPGLGDTAMYLCATSRAAEQETQYFGPGTRLLVL.

The V call is TRBV15, the J call TRBJ1-1. Germline V lookup: CDR1 LNHNV, CDR2 YYDKDF (reference sequence). CDR3 length equals 12 residues. The CDR3 reads CATKEGNTEAFF.

Here the CDR3 reads CSVEGEGSFYNEQFF. J is TRBJ2-1 and V is TRBV29-1; the D gene TCRdb calls, TRBD2, cannot be checked with no DNA. Germline CDR1 reads SQVTM; CDR2 reads ANQGSEA. This CDR3 is 15 amino acids long.

The chain uses TRBV20-1 and TRBJ2-3; TCRdb proposes TRBD1, but this gene call is untestable without DNA. Germline lookup yields CDR1 DFQATT and CDR2 SNEGSKA (reference sequence). The CDR3 runs 15 residues. The chain's CDR3 is CSAQSGGAVTDTQYF.

CDR3 region: CATSRGTGGATEAFF. The chain uses TRBV15 and TRBJ1-1; TCRdb returns TRBD1, unconfirmable since there is no DNA. The CDR3 has 15 residues. Germline V lookup: CDR1 LNHNV, CDR2 YYDKDF (reference sequence).

The chain has TRBV5-1 and TRBJ2-7; the D call of TRBD2 rests on TCRdb alone, since no DNA is present to check it. This CDR3 region has 15 residues. Per germline, CDR1 SGHRS and CDR2 YFSETQ. CDR3 protein: CASSFSGRADYEQYF.

The chain has TRBV1 and TRBJ1-1; as DNA is missing, the TRBD1 call by TCRdb cannot be tested. TRBV1 is described as a pseudogene. This CDR3 has 12 amino acids. This CDR3 reads CTSSQTGREAFF.

This chain's CDR3 is CSVGTSLPYEQYF. V is TRBV29-1 and J is TRBJ2-7; absent DNA, TCRdb's TRBD2 call cannot be checked. The CDR3 spans 13 residues. The germline V gene encodes CDR1 SQVTM and CDR2 ANQGSEA.

The chain employs TRBV6-2 or TRBV6-3 and TRBJ2-5; TCRdb indicates TRBD1, and absent DNA this call remains unverified. The CDR3 is 16 amino acids. The germline CDR1 and CDR2 sequences are MNHEY and SVGEGT. The CDR3 loop reads CASSYLSTGYQETQYF.

The genes are TRBV12-3 or TRBV12-4 and TRBJ1-1; the D call from TCRdb, TRBD1, cannot be confirmed without DNA. The CDR3 extends over 15 amino acids. This CDR3 reads CASSLQGSGNTEAFF.

This chain joins TRBV13 and TRBJ2-7; as DNA is missing, the TRBD2 call by TCRdb cannot be tested. The CDR3 consists of 13 residues. Germline CDR1 and CDR2: PRHDT and FYEKMQ (reference sequence). CDR3 amino acids: CASSLGRGDEQYF.

The chain has TRBV20-1 and TRBJ2-3; TCRdb proposes TRBD2, but this gene call is untestable without DNA. From germline, CDR1 is DFQATT and CDR2 SNEGSKA (reference sequence). The CDR3 has 15 amino acids. This CDR3 reads CSARPTRGVPDTQYF.

The genes are TRBV4-1 and TRBJ1-3; TCRdb names TRBD1, which stays unverified in the absence of DNA. From germline, CDR1 is MGHRA and CDR2 YSYEKL. The CDR3 is made up of 12 amino acids. CDR3 in amino acids: CASSPPDTAIYF.

The V gene is TRBV4-3, the J gene TRBJ2-7. Germline loops: CDR1 LGHNA, CDR2 YSLEER. This CDR3 contains 13 residues. The CDR3 here is CASSPAYAYEQYF.

The chain couples TRBV6-2 or TRBV6-3 to TRBJ2-2; TCRdb picks TRBD2, but there is no DNA to check that call. This CDR3 contains 14 residues. Germline CDR1 MNHEY, CDR2 SVGEGT. The CDR3 loop reads CATSERVDTGELFF.

The chain has TRBV15 and TRBJ1-5; TCRdb's D gene call, TRBD1, goes unchecked for lack of DNA. Germline lookup yields CDR1 LNHNV and CDR2 YYDKDF (reference sequence). The CDR3 extends over 19 amino acids. CDR3 residues: CATSTTSLDRAGGNQPQHF.

The chain has TRBV19 and TRBJ1-5; TCRdb's D call of TRBD1 is untestable without DNA. The germline V gene has CDR1 LNHDA and CDR2 SQIVND (reference sequence). There are 18 residues in the CDR3. CDR3 sequence: CASSISAGGAYSNQPQHF.